One T cell receptor beta chain is described in this entry. Its antigen remains unknown. This specimen comes from a study of naive and memory T cell subsets. CD8 T cells were positively selected from what remained after CD4 positive selection. Four subsets defined by CD45RA and CD27 were sorted after CD3, CD4, CD8 and live/dead staining. V lost 6 bases, J lost 1 base, and 21 bases lay in between. The CDR3 spans 17 residues. Germline values: CDR1 MDHEN, CDR2 SYDVKM. Study-level results: Activation and differentiation may alter RNA-based TCR counts.

Both TRBC1 and TRBC2 were covered by a beta constant-region primer of two equimolar oligonucleotides. Four rounds of PCR amplified the ligated cDNA using nested alpha and beta constant-region primers plus SP2. TCRdb fed the UMI-ligation and nested PCR reads into MiXCR, producing one record per CDR3 protein. The sample records 6,000 to 8,000 distinct CDR3 sequences, roughly 30% being singletons. This clonotype was obtained from a human donor in good health. The chain recombines TRBV28 with TRBJ1-1; tentative D call: TRBD1 (5 bases). Sequencing was performed on CD8+ TEMRA cells from blood. The sample's subset: effector memory re-expressing CD45RA, CD45RA+ CD27-. As DNA, the CDR3 is TGTGCCAGCAGAGTTTTATTGGAGGACACTCGGAACACTGAAGCTTTCTTT. Translation gives CASRVLLEDTRNTEAFF.